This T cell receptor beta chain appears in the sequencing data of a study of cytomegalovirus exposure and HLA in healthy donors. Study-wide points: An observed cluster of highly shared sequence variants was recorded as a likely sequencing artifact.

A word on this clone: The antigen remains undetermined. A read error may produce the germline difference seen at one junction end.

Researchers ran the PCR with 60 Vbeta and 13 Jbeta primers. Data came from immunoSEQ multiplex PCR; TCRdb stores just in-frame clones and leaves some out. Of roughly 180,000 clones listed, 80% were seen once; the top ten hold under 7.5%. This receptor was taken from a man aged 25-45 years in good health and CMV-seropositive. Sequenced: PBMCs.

CDR3 loop: CASSLRPGSGNYGCTF. The CDR3 DNA follows: TGCGCCAGCAGCTTACGACCGGGTTCGGGTAACTATGGCTGCACCTTC. The gene calls are TRBV5-1 and TRBJ1-2; no definite D call. CDR1 is SGHRS and CDR2 is YFSETQ in the germline V gene. The CDR3 runs 16 residues.